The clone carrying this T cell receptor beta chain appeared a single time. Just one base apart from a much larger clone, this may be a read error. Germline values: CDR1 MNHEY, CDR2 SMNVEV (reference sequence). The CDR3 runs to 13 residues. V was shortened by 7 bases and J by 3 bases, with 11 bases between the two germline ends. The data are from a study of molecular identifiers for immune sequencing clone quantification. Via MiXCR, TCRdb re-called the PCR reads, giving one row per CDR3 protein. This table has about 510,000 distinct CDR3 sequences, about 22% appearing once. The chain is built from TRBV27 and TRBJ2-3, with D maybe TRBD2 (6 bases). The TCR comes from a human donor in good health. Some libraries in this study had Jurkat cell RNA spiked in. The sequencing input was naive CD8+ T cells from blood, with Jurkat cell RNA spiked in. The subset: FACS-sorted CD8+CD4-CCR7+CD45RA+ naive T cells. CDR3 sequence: CASTATSTDTQYF. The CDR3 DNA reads TGTGCCAGCACCGCGACTAGTACAGATACGCAGTATTTT.